This is a list of T cell receptor beta chains from one sample in a study of T-cell memory formation after mild COVID-19. TCRdb re-derived calls from the 5' RACE reads in MiXCR, one entry per CDR3 protein. This sample has over 450,000 distinct CDR3 sequences, with 20% found just once. Specimen: PBMCs or a T cell subset sorted from them (not recorded which). The receptors come from an adult woman who had mild COVID-19 (a few samples of this study predate the infection). Cell type and time point are not known. CDR3s include the opening cysteine and the closing phenylalanine or tryptophan.

cdr3_length,j_call,v_call,cdr3_aa
17,TRBJ2-5,TRBV5-1,CASSLALPGLAMETQYF
17,TRBJ1-1,TRBV6-2/TRBV6-3,CASSWIPLSRGGTEAFF
13,TRBJ2-4,TRBV12-3/TRBV12-4,CASSGSGRDIQYF
14,TRBJ2-5,TRBV29-1,CSVEYRGSGETQYF
19,TRBJ1-1,TRBV19,CASSLRGQGSAGSATEAFF
14,TRBJ1-1,TRBV4-3,CASSQDGSDTEAFF
14,TRBJ2-5,TRBV30,CAWRSSGGQETQYF
13,TRBJ1-1,TRBV18,CASSPGTSEAAFF
14,TRBJ2-5,TRBV4-2,CASSQDQSVGTQYF
15,TRBJ2-7,TRBV18,CASSPPFPSSYEQYF
15,TRBJ2-3,TRBV5-1,CASSSETRVTDTQYF
15,TRBJ2-1,TRBV20-1,CSARVVGSSYNEQFF
17,TRBJ2-2,TRBV27,CASSELRGELNTGELFF
15,TRBJ2-1,TRBV27,CASRPGTSAYNEQFF